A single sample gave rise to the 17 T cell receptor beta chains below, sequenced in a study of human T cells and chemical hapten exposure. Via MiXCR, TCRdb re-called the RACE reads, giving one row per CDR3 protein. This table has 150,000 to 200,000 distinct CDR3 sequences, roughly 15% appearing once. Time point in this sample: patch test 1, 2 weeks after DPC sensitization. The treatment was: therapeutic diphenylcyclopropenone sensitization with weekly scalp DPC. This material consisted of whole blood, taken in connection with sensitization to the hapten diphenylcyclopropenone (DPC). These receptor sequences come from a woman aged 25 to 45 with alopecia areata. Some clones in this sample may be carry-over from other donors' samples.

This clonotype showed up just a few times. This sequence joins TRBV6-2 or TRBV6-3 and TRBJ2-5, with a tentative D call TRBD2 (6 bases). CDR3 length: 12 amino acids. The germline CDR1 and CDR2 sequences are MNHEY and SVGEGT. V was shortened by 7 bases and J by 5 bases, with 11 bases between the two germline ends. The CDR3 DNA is TGTGCCAGCAAAGTCGGGAGTGAGACCCAGTACTTC. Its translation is CASKVGSETQYF.

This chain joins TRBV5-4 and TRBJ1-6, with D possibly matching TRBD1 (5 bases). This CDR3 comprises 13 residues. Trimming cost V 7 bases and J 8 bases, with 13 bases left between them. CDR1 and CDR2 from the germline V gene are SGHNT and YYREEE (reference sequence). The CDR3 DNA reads TGTGCCAGCTCCTACCAGGGAGATTCACCCCTCCACTTT. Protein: CASSYQGDSPLHF. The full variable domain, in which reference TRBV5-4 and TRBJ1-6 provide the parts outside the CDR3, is ETGVTQSPTHLIKTRGQQVTLRCSSQSGHNTVSWYQQALGQGPQFIFQYYREEENGRGNFPPRFSGLQFPNYSSELNVNALELDDSALYLCASSYQGDSPLHFGNGTRLTVT.

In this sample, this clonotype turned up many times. CDR3 region: CASRLRWGADTQYF. CDR3 coding DNA: TGTGCCAGCCGTCTCCGGTGGGGAGCAGATACGCAGTATTTT. V is TRBV11-2 and J is TRBJ2-3; D may be TRBD2 (5 bases). Germline CDR1 SGHAT, CDR2 FQNNGV. This CDR3 has 14 residues. Trimming left V 8 bases short and J 4 bases short, with 16 bases between.

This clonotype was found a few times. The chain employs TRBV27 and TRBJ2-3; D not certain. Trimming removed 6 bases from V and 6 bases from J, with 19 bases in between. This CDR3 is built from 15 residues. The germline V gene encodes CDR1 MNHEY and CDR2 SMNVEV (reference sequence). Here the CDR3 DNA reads TGTGCCAGCAGCCGACGGTTCCCTGATGAGGATACGCAGTATTTT. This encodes CASSRRFPDEDTQYF.

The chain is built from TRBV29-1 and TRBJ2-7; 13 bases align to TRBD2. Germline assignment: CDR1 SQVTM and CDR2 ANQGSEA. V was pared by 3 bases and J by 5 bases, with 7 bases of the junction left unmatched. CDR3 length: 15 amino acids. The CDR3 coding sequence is TGCAGCGTTGAGAGGCGTACTAGCGGGAGGGACGAGCAGTACTTC. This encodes CSVERRTSGRDEQYF.

This CDR3 is CASSEGQNYGYTF. The CDR3 DNA reads as TGCGCCAGCAGCGAGGGACAGAACTATGGCTACACCTTC. The chain joins TRBV5-1 to TRBJ1-2; 7 positions match TRBD1. V trimming: 4 bases; J trimming: 2 bases; junction bases outside the gene matches: 2. The CDR3 has 13 amino acids. CDR1 SGHRS and CDR2 YFSETQ come from the germline V gene.

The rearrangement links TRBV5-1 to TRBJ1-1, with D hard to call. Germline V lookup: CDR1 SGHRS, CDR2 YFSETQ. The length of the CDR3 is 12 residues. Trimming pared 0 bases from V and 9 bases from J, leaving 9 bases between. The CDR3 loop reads CASSLDGGKAFF. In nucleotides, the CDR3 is TGCGCCAGCAGCTTGGATGGTGGGAAAGCTTTCTTT.

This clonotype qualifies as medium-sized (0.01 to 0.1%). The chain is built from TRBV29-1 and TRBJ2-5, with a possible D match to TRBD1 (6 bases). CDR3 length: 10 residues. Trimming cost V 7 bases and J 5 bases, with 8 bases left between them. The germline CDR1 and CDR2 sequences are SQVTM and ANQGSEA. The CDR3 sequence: CSGTAETQYF. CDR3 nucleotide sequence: TGCAGCGGGACAGCTGAGACCCAGTACTTC. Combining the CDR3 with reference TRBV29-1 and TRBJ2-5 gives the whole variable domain SAVISQKPSRDICQRGTSLTIQCQVDSQVTMMFWYRQQPGQSLTLIATANQGSEATYESGFVIDKFPISRPNLTFSTLTVSNMSPEDSSIYLCSGTAETQYFGPGTRLLVL.

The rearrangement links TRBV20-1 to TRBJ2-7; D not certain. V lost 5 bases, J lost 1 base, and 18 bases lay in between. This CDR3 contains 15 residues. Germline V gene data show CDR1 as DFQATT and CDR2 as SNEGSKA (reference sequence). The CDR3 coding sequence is TGCAGTGCTCGCGACGACACCTTTAAGTCCTACGAGCAGTACTTC. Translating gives CSARDDTFKSYEQYF.

In nucleotides, the CDR3 is TGTGCCAGCAGTCTGATTTGGGGGTCGGGGGAAAAGACCCAGTACTTC. Translating gives CASSLIWGSGEKTQYF. The chain uses TRBV27 and TRBJ2-5; D is possibly TRBD2 (6 bases). This CDR3 has 16 amino acids. The germline V and J ends were trimmed by 5 bases and 6 bases, with 22 bases remaining between them. CDR1 MNHEY and CDR2 SMNVEV come from the germline V gene (reference sequence).

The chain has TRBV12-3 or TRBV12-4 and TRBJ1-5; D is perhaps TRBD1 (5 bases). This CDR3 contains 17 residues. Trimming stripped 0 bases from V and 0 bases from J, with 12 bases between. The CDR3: CASSLAGGLLSNQPQHF. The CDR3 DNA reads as TGTGCCAGCAGTTTAGCTGGGGGACTGCTTAGCAATCAGCCCCAGCATTTT.

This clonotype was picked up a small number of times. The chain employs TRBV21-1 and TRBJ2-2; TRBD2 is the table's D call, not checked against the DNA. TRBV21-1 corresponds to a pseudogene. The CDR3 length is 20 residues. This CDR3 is CASTLSFRGLAESNTGELFF. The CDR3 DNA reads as TGTGCCAGCACCCTAAGTTTCCGCGGGCTAGCGGAATCGAACACCGGGGAGCTGTTTTTT.

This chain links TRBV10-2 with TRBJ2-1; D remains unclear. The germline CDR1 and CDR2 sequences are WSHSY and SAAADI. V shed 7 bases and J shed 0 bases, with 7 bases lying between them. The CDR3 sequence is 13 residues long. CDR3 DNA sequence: TGCGCCAGCAACCCGAGCTCCTACAATGAGCAGTTCTTC. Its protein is CASNPSSYNEQFF.

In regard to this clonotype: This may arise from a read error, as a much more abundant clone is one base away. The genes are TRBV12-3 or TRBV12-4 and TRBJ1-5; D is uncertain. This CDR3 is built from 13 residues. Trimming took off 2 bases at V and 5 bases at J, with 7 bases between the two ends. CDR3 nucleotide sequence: TGTGCCAGCAGTTTATCCCCCGATCAGCCCCAGCATTTT. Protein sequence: CASSLSPDQPQHF.

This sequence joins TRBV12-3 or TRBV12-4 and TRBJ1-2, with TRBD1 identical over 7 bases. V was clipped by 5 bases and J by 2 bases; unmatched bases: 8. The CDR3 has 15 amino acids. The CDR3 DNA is TGTGCCAGCAGTCTGGGAGGGGGCAGGAACTATGGCTACACCTTC. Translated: CASSLGGGRNYGYTF.

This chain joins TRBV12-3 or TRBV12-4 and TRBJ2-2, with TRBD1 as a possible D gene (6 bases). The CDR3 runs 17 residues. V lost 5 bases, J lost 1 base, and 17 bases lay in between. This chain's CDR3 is CASSPRMGAGNTGELFF. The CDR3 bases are TGTGCCAGCAGTCCCCGTATGGGGGCTGGGAACACCGGGGAGCTGTTTTTT.

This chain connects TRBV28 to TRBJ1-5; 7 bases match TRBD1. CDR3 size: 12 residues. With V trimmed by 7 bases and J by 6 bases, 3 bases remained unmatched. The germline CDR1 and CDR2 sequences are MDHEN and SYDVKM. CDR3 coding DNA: TGTGCCAGCACGAGGGGGCCTCAGCCCCAGCATTTT. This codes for CASTRGPQPQHF.